Listed here are 25 T cell receptor beta chains from one sample, sequenced in a study of response to subunit inactivated influenza vaccine. TCRdb ran MiXCR on the RT-PCR reads and lists one entry per CDR3 protein. The sample has roughly 700,000 distinct CDR3 sequences, approximately 14% seen once. The material was PBMCs from blood, obtained 11 to 12 days after vaccination. These receptors were taken from a man aged 50-59 years who received an inactivated influenza vaccine.

This clonotype was seen a handful of times. The V call is TRBV11-2, the J call TRBJ2-1; maybe TRBD2 (5 bases). There are 13 residues in the CDR3. Germline CDR1 and CDR2: SGHAT and FQNNGV. V was cut by 1 base and J by 9 bases, with 10 bases left in between. The DNA of the CDR3 is TGTGCCAGCAGCTTAGGAGGCGGGCGTGAGCAGTTCTTC. This sequence encodes CASSLGGGREQFF.

This clonotype was picked up a small number of times. This chain uses TRBV2 with TRBJ2-2; 7 bases map to TRBD1. Trimming took 4 bases from V and 7 from J; bases not matched to a gene: 9. This CDR3 spans 15 amino acids. Germline CDR1 reads SNHLY; CDR2 reads FYNNEI. CDR3 region: CASSAEQGRDGELFF. CDR3 nucleotide sequence: TGTGCCAGCAGTGCGGAACAGGGGCGAGACGGGGAGCTGTTTTTT.

The chain recombines TRBV29-1 with TRBJ2-3; D is possibly TRBD1 (8 bases). The germline gives CDR1 SQVTM, CDR2 ANQGSEA. Trimming shortened V by 6 bases and J by 0 bases, and 16 bases separated the two germline ends. The CDR3 covers 15 residues. Written as DNA, the CDR3 is TGCAGCGTCGGACAGGGACTAACTAGCACAGATACGCAGTATTTT. Its translation: CSVGQGLTSTDTQYF.

This clonotype has just a few counts. The chain couples TRBV2 to TRBJ1-1; D unclear. CDR3 length: 13 residues. Per the germline V gene, CDR1 is SNHLY and CDR2 is FYNNEI. V dropped 6 bases and J dropped 5 bases, with 13 bases sitting between them. The CDR3: CASRRGVSTEAFF. CDR3 nucleotide sequence: TGTGCCAGCAGGAGAGGCGTCAGTACTGAAGCTTTCTTT. Based on the CDR3 plus reference TRBV2 and TRBJ1-1, the full variable domain is EPEVTQTPSHQVTQMGQEVILRCVPISNHLYFYWYRQILGQKVEFLVSFYNNEISEKSEIFDDQFSVERPDGSNFTLKIRSTKLEDSAMYFCASRRGVSTEAFFGQGTRLTVV.

The sample holds a few counts of this clonotype. J is TRBJ2-1 and V is TRBV27, with D tentatively TRBD1 or TRBD2 (5 bases each). Trimming took off 5 bases at V and 6 bases at J, with 20 bases between the two ends. Germline V gene sequence: CDR1 MNHEY, CDR2 SMNVEV (reference sequence). The CDR3 consists of 16 residues. The DNA of the CDR3 is TGTGCCAGCAGTCGGCCCGGGACGCCCGGGGTCAATGAGCAGTTCTTC. Its protein is CASSRPGTPGVNEQFF.

V gene TRBV6-5 combines with J gene TRBJ2-7; D unresolved. The CDR3 is made up of 13 amino acids. Trimming cost V 0 bases and J 3 bases, with 6 bases left between them. From germline, CDR1 is MNHEY and CDR2 SVGAGI. In DNA form, the CDR3 reads TGTGCCAGCAGTTACTCCAAGTACTACGAGCAGTACTTC. Protein product: CASSYSKYYEQYF.

This sequence joins TRBV5-1 and TRBJ2-1; D gene uncertain. There are 15 residues in the CDR3. The ends were cut back, 1 base at V and 4 bases at J, with 12 bases in the middle. The germline CDR1 and CDR2 sequences are SGHRS and YFSETQ. CDR3 sequence (DNA): TGCGCCAGCAGCTTGTCAAGGGCGGATTACAATGAGCAGTTCTTC. Encoded protein: CASSLSRADYNEQFF.

This clonotype was observed many times. J is TRBJ2-1 and V is TRBV7-2, with D unclear. Germline V gene data show CDR1 as SGHTA and CDR2 as FQGNSA. Trimming took off 1 base at V and 3 bases at J, with 4 bases between the two ends. This CDR3 is 13 amino acids long. This CDR3 is CASSLESYNEQFF. In nucleotides, the CDR3 is TGTGCCAGCAGCTTAGAGAGCTACAATGAGCAGTTCTTC.

This clonotype was observed a few times. The V and J genes are TRBV6-1 and TRBJ2-5; 8 positions match TRBD1. This CDR3 has 18 amino acids. CDR1 is MNHNS and CDR2 is SASEGT in the germline V gene. The V and J ends lost 6 bases and 0 bases, in that order; junction bases with no gene match: 15. DNA of the CDR3: TGTGCCAGCAGAGGGGGGACAGGTCTTTCCCTGTACCAAGAGACCCAGTACTTC. Translation: CASRGGTGLSLYQETQYF.

This clonotype was observed many times. V and J are TRBV4-2 and TRBJ2-6; either TRBD1 or TRBD2 may supply D (5 bases each). V was pared by 0 bases and J by 3 bases, with 12 bases between. The V gene's germline CDR1 is LGHNA and CDR2 YNFKEQ. The CDR3 covers 17 residues. CDR3 DNA sequence: TGTGCCAGCAGCCAAGACATGAGAGGGGATGGGGCCAACGTCCTGACTTTC. This gives the protein CASSQDMRGDGANVLTF.

The chain couples TRBV6-2 or TRBV6-3 to TRBJ1-1; TRBD1 is a possible D gene (6 bases). This CDR3 spans 17 amino acids. V was shortened by 2 bases and J by 0 bases, with 16 bases between the two germline ends. The germline V gene encodes CDR1 MNHEY and CDR2 SVGEGT. CDR3 in amino acids: CASSYRFDRTLNTEAFF. The CDR3 nucleotides read TGTGCCAGCAGTTACAGATTCGACAGGACCTTGAACACTGAAGCTTTCTTT.

This chain joins TRBV27 and TRBJ2-7, with D maybe TRBD1 (5 bases). The CDR3 sequence is 15 residues long. The V and J ends lost 0 bases and 6 bases respectively, with 15 bases between them. Per germline, CDR1 MNHEY and CDR2 SMNVEV (reference sequence). This chain's CDR3 is CASSLSSGSLGEQYF. The DNA for the CDR3 is TGTGCCAGCAGTTTATCATCAGGGTCCTTGGGCGAGCAGTACTTC.

This clonotype was detected only a few times. DNA for the CDR3: TGTGCCAGCAGCTCCGGGACAGGGCTTGGGGAGACCCAGTACTTC. Translated: CASSSGTGLGETQYF. This rearrangement joins TRBV7-2 to TRBJ2-5; 9 positions agree with TRBD1. The CDR3 loop spans 15 amino acids. The ends lost 4 bases at V and 5 bases at J; junction bases unmatched: 8. CDR1 is SGHTA and CDR2 is FQGNSA in the germline V gene. Full variable domain (remainder filled in from reference TRBV7-2 and TRBJ2-5): GAGVSQSPSNKVTEKGKDVELRCDPISGHTALYWYRQSLGQGLEFLIYFQGNSAPDKSGLPSDRFSAERTGGSVSTLTIQRTQQEDSAVYLCASSSGTGLGETQYFGPGTRLLVL.

The chain carries TRBV6-2 or TRBV6-3 and TRBJ2-5; weak D call: TRBD2 (5 bases). The V gene lost 2 bases and the J gene lost 0 bases, with 7 bases spanning the gap. The germline gives CDR1 MNHEY, CDR2 SVGEGT. CDR3 size: 14 residues. CDR3: CASSYDYYQETQYF. The CDR3 DNA sequence: TGTGCCAGCAGTTACGACTACTACCAAGAGACCCAGTACTTC.

This clonotype was detected only a few times. As DNA, the CDR3 is TGTGCCAGCAGCGCGGCGAACACTGAAGCTTTCTTT. Translation gives CASSAANTEAFF. The chain recombines TRBV7-9 with TRBJ1-1; D not resolved. Germline assignment: CDR1 SEHNR and CDR2 FQNEAQ (reference sequence). The CDR3 consists of 12 residues. Trimming removed 5 bases from V and 1 base from J, with 5 bases in between.

This clonotype was observed many times. The junction shows a germline mismatch at one end, possibly a read error. The genes are TRBV5-1 and TRBJ2-1; the D is unclear. The CDR3 runs to 16 residues. CDR1 is SGHRS, CDR2 YFSETQ, per germline. The CDR3 region has the DNA TGTGCCAGCAGTTTGGTAGGCGGAGCCTCCTACAATGAGCAGTTCTTC. Its translation: CASSLVGGASYNEQFF.

The gene calls are TRBV25-1 and TRBJ2-5, with 9 bases aligning to TRBD2. This CDR3 comprises 14 residues. Germline lookup yields CDR1 MGHDK and CDR2 SYGVNS. Trimming at V came to 4 bases and at J to 4 bases, leaving 4 bases not matched to a gene. This chain's CDR3 is CASSVAGEPETQYF. The DNA of the CDR3 is TGTGCCAGCAGTGTAGCGGGAGAACCAGAGACCCAGTACTTC.

This clonotype has a count of ten or more. This rearrangement joins TRBV12-3 or TRBV12-4 to TRBJ1-6, with D perhaps matching TRBD1 (6 bases). V lost 5 bases and J 5 bases, leaving 13 bases between the germline ends. The CDR3 totals 15 residues. The CDR3 spells CASSAGAGDNSPLHF. The DNA of the CDR3 is TGTGCCAGCAGTGCAGGGGCCGGGGATAATTCACCCCTCCACTTT.

This sequence joins TRBV20-1 and TRBJ1-5; perhaps TRBD1 as D (5 bases). The CDR3 sequence is 13 residues long. Trimming took 3 bases from V and 3 from J, leaving 9 bases between them. Germline CDR1 and CDR2: DFQATT and SNEGSKA (reference sequence). The CDR3 DNA sequence: TGCAGTGCTAGGGACAAGCCCAATCAGCCCCAGCATTTT. This sequence encodes CSARDKPNQPQHF.

A few counts support this clonotype. The rearrangement uses TRBV4-3 and TRBJ2-2; 8 bases are a match to TRBD2. The trim removed 1 base at V and 4 bases at J, leaving 8 bases unmatched. Germline V gene sequence: CDR1 LGHNA, CDR2 YSLEER. CDR3 length equals 17 residues. The CDR3 DNA follows: TGCGCCAGCAGCCAAGTAAGCGGGGGCGGCAGCACCGGGGAGCTGTTTTTT. This translates into CASSQVSGGGSTGELFF.

The rearrangement links TRBV12-3 or TRBV12-4 to TRBJ2-3; TRBD2 matches at 11 bases. V was pared by 5 bases and J by 7 bases, with 5 bases of the junction left unmatched. The CDR3 sequence is 14 residues long. The CDR3 DNA sequence: TGTGCCAGCAGTCTACTAGCGGGAGTGAATACGCAGTATTTT. It translates to CASSLLAGVNTQYF.

This clonotype came up a few times. The chain carries TRBV20-1 and TRBJ1-5; the D is unclear. Germline V gene sequence: CDR1 DFQATT, CDR2 SNEGSKA (reference sequence). V gave up 2 bases and J gave up 1 base, with 15 bases separating them. The CDR3 contains 16 residues. The CDR3 region is CSARIPGERSNQPQHF. The CDR3 nucleotides are TGCAGTGCTAGAATCCCGGGAGAGAGGAGCAATCAGCCCCAGCATTTT.

This clonotype was detected a few times. Written as DNA, the CDR3 is TGTGCCAGCAGTGAACGGGGACTCGGCTACACCTTC. Amino acid sequence: CASSERGLGYTF. The chain joins TRBV6-4 to TRBJ1-2, with D possibly TRBD1 on 5 matching bases. The V gene's germline CDR1 is MRHNA and CDR2 SNTAGT. V lost 3 bases to trimming and J lost 8 bases, with 10 bases between them. This CDR3 contains 12 residues.

Comment on this clonotype: This sequence may be a read error, since a much larger clone differs from it by one base. The chain couples TRBV6-2 or TRBV6-3 to TRBJ2-5; D may correspond to TRBD1 or TRBD2 (5 bases each). The CDR3 has 12 residues. Germline loops: CDR1 MNHEY, CDR2 SVGEGT. The CDR3 protein is CTSSSRGETQYF. The DNA for the CDR3 is TGTACCAGCAGTTCGAGGGGAGAGACCCAGTACTTC.

The sample holds a few counts of this clonotype. This chain joins TRBV10-3 and TRBJ2-3; 8 nucleotides align to TRBD2. The CDR3 is 13 residues long. V dropped 5 bases and J dropped 7; count of bases not matched to a gene: 5. CDR1 is ENHRY, CDR2 SYGVKD, per germline. The CDR3 nucleotides are TGTGCCATCAGTCGGGAGGGCCCGTATACGCAGTATTTT. Protein sequence: CAISREGPYTQYF.